This entry describes one T cell receptor (beta chain). The clone's antigen remains unknown. The record has no base qualities; no much larger clone is one base away. The data were taken from a study of blood T cell repertoires in COVID-19 (dated by TCRdb to about 2020). Notes on the research overall: Samples from collaborators originated in the United States, Italy and Spain and spanned both the acute and convalescent phases of COVID-19. The prospective study material was composed of cDNA or gDNA derived from T cells, B-cell-depleted T cells, or PBMCs. The dataset comprised deeply sampled blood TCRbeta repertoires from subjects exposed to, actively infected with, or recovered from COVID-19. The repertoires were released in a freely available public database meant as a resource for research on the immune response to SARS-CoV-2. Samples were obtained from the ongoing ImmuneRACE study (first 160 participants) and from 1,200 or so subjects provided by 6 global collaborators. The sample metadata nearly always contained a de-identified subject ID, COVID-19 status, age in years and sex. Where available, HLA class I and class II types were taken from metadata supplied by the sample provider and were not determined by assay-based typing.

Collaborating institutions collected whole blood in K2EDTA tubes following their own protocols. Collaborator samples were shipped for TCRbeta analysis as frozen whole blood, isolated PBMCs, or DNA extracted from either sample type. A distance of 14 bases separates the germline ends of V and J, which lose 1 base and 2 bases respectively. The CDR3 starts with the cysteine, ends with the phenylalanine, and has 16 residues. CDR3 DNA is the only sequence kept; it has 48 bases, read in frame from the first base. Results and caveats for the whole study, not just this receptor: How much clinical and demographic metadata was included differed by source and by participant, and the metadata was provided uncurated.

TCRbeta CDR3 regions were amplified from genomic DNA using the immunoSEQ Assay, a bias-controlled multiplex PCR. The study's own analysis went as follows. The number of nucleated cells in each sample was estimated from the amplification of reference gene primers within the assay. To quantify the absolute abundance of each unique TCRbeta CDR3 rearrangement, sequence reads were collapsed and filtered. For each sample, productive Simpson clonality was calculated as the square root of Simpson's diversity index across productive rearrangements. The source is immuneACCESS, and TCRdb retained only in-frame sequences with V and J called. Part of the clones is not carried over; for the studies checked, unresolved V genes explain less than half of this, and the remainder is unexplained. From that table come the V and J calls and clone size; the DNA was used to work out D and trimming. The sample table records around 100,000 clones; 84% of these occur just once. The top ten clones comprise roughly 6.3% of the sample.

This TCR was recovered from a man aged 55 to 70 with acute or convalescent COVID-19. The sample comprised peripheral blood. The chain uses TRBV23-1 and TRBJ2-5; 6 matching bases give a weak D call of TRBD1. TRBV23-1 is treated as an ORF (open reading frame) with a function not yet certain. The CDR3 reads as follows: CASSQLGQGSQETQYF. The nucleotide sequence is given as TGCGCCAGCAGTCAATTAGGTCAGGGGTCACAAGAGACCCAGTACTTC.